This T cell receptor beta chain came from a study of blood T cell repertoires in COVID-19. Study as a whole: Acute and convalescent COVID-19 samples came from the United States, Italy and Spain. Nucleic acid was either cDNA or gDNA, and it came from T cells, B-cell-depleted T cells, or PBMCs.

Original data processing: Reference gene primers were amplified, and this amplification served to estimate nucleated cell counts. The repertoire was sequenced with immunoSEQ multiplex PCR; TCRdb's copy has only in-frame clones and lacks some. That table is the source of V, J and clone size, and D and trimming were worked out from the DNA. The data contain approximately 50,000 clones, around 88% of them singletons. The V and J ends lost 11 bases and 6 bases, in that order; junction bases with no gene match: 6. The CDR3 has 11 amino acids. CDR1 is LNHNV and CDR2 is YYDKDF in the germline V gene (reference sequence). This clone was counted a single time.

This sequence joins TRBV15 and TRBJ2-7, with 8 positions matching TRBD1. The TCR was taken from a human donor in a cohort sampled during active COVID-19. The specimen was peripheral blood. CDR3 loop: CAPGTGGEQYF. CDR3 bases: TGTGCCCCAGGGACAGGAGGCGAGCAGTACTTC.